This T cell receptor (beta chain) was obtained from a study of OX40 agonist ivuxolimab in advanced cancers. In the study overall: The costimulatory receptor OX40 (CD134) was targeted by ivuxolimab, a fully human IgG2 agonistic monoclonal antibody. Peripheral TCRbeta sequencing was intended to test whether TCR sequence diversity was altered and clonal T-cell expansion was caused by ivuxolimab. Patients were allowed to have had prior anti-PD-1, anti-PD-L1 or anti-CTLA-4 therapy, and approximately 37% of the dose-escalation patients had been treated with checkpoint inhibitors. Among the roughly 52 dose-escalation patients, around 20 had hepatocellular carcinoma, roughly 15 melanoma, 9 renal cell carcinoma and 9 head and neck cancer. The paper describes the monotherapy dose-escalation part (N of about 47 patients) of the phase I trial of ivuxolimab. A male proportion of nearly 85% and a mean age of approximately 58 years, ranging from about 23 to 79, were recorded for the dose-escalation cohort. Intravenous ivuxolimab was administered to patients every 2 weeks at six dose levels: 0.01, 0.1, 0.3, 1.5, 3 and 10 mg/kg. Three dose-escalation patients achieved partial responses, one with hepatocellular carcinoma and two with cutaneous melanoma. Summary of the overall study and its limitations: In partial responders in the 0.1-3.0 mg/kg groups, normalized peripheral clonal expansion was found to be among the lowest, especially among CD8+ T cells. Low levels of normalized T-cell clonal expansion were also seen in some patients who did not respond. After ivuxolimab, CD8+ T cells had more expanded clones than CD4+ T cells on average. The antigen specificity of the peripheral T cells that underwent clonal expansion was not determined. At doses of 0.1 to 3.0 mg/kg, clonal expansion of both CD4+ and CD8+ T cells in blood was seen between baseline and week 6.

The trial excluded patients who had a history of autoimmune disease or who were on systemic immunosuppression. Peripheral blood for TCR sequencing was collected from all dose cohorts at baseline, on cycle 4 day 1, and on cycle 7 day 1. Samples were obtained from an open-label, multicenter, first-in-human phase I dose-escalation trial of ivuxolimab. Adults with locally advanced or metastatic head and neck squamous cell, hepatocellular, melanoma or renal cell carcinoma were enrolled in the trial. Before TCR sequencing, CD4+ T cells and CD8+ T cells from peripheral blood were sorted into separate populations. The germline V gene provides CDR1 LGHNA and CDR2 YSLEER. From cysteine to phenylalanine, the CDR3 is 16 amino acids long. CDR3 DNA is the only sequence kept; it has 48 bases, read in frame from the first base. V is trimmed back by 0 bases and J by 1 base, and the junction contains 5 bases that no gene match accounts for.

For sequencing of the TCRbeta CDR3 region, genomic DNA was extracted from the sorted cells. The immunoSEQ Assay was used to sequence the TCRbeta CDR3 regions. TCRdb provides this immuneACCESS table in a form limited to in-frame rearrangements. Some clones are lacking; in checked studies, under half of them reflect an unresolved V gene, and why the rest are absent is not known. The sample table contains about 150,000 clones; only one count was recorded for 85% to 95% of them. The biggest ten clones account for approximately 0.3% of the sample. Comments on this clone: This clone's antigen is unknown. No clone much larger than this one lies a single base away; base qualities are absent.

The specimen comprised CD4+ or CD8+ T cells sorted from blood, sampled in a trial of the OX40 agonist ivuxolimab. This receptor was obtained from an adult with an advanced solid tumor such as melanoma, head and neck, liver or kidney cancer. Recombination joined TRBV4-3 with TRBJ2-7, and TRBD2 matches 8 of the central bases. The CDR3 amino acid sequence is: CASSQDARGGSYEQYF. At the DNA level, the sequence is TGCGCCAGCAGCCAAGATGCCCGGGGGGGGTCCTACGAGCAGTACTTC.